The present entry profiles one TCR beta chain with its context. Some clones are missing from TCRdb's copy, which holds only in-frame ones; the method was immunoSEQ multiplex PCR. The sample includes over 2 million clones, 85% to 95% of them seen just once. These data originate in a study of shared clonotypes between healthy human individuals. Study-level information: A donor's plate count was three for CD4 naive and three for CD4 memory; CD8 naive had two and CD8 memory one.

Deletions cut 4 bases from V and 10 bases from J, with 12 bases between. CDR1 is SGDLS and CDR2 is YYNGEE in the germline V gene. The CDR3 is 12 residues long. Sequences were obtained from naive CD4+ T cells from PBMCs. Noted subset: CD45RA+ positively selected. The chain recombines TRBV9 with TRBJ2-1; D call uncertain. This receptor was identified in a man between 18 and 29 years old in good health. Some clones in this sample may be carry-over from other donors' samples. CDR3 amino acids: CASSHAVGEQFF. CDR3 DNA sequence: TGTGCCAGCAGCCACGCCGTGGGGGAGCAGTTCTTC.